These T cell receptor beta chains were read from a single sample in a study of beta chain features in type 1 diabetes. Repertoires were generated with immunoSEQ multiplex PCR, while TCRdb's copy carries only in-frame clones and drops some. The table records 200,000 to 250,000 clones, roughly 13% of them present only once. Sequenced input: naive CD4+ T cells from blood. These receptors were obtained from a man between 25 and 39 years old with type 1 diabetes. CDR3s include the opening cysteine and the closing phenylalanine or tryptophan. A D gene is named only where the DNA matches it firmly. Clone size is shown for a subset of rows, as once, few, many or a class of expanded clone.

v_gene	j_gene	d_gene	abundance	CDR3aa	CDR3nt
TRBV5-1	TRBJ2-2	-	-	CASSFGSTGELFF	TGCGCCAGCAGCTTCGGGTCCACCGGGGAGCTGTTTTTT
TRBV2	TRBJ2-7	TRBD1	few	CASSKGAGREQYF	TGTGCCAGCAGTAAGGGGGCCGGACGCGAGCAGTACTTC
TRBV6-5	TRBJ2-1	-	few	CASSSAFAGQYNEQFF	TGTGCCAGCAGTTCCGCGTTCGCGGGTCAATACAATGAGCAGTTCTTC
TRBV30	TRBJ2-7	TRBD1	-	CAWSRQGLRYEQYF	TGTGCCTGGAGTCGACAGGGGCTGCGCTACGAGCAGTACTTC
TRBV11-2	TRBJ1-1	-	few	CASSLDNRNSNTEAFF	TGTGCCAGCAGCTTAGATAACAGGAATTCGAACACTGAAGCTTTCTTT
TRBV7-9	TRBJ2-5	TRBD1	few	CASSRGTGAETQYF	TGTGCCAGCAGCCGGGGGACAGGGGCAGAGACCCAGTACTTC
TRBV19	TRBJ2-3	-	few	CASSMEQGVSTDTQYF	TGTGCCAGTAGTATGGAACAGGGAGTCAGCACAGATACGCAGTATTTT
TRBV4-2	TRBJ2-5	-	few	CASSQERGPGAQYF	TGTGCCAGCAGCCAAGAACGGGGTCCGGGGGCCCAGTACTTC
TRBV2	TRBJ2-3	TRBD2	few	CASSGSSGTTDTQYF	TGTGCCAGCAGTGGTAGTAGCGGGACCACAGATACGCAGTATTTT
TRBV30	TRBJ1-2	TRBD1	few	CAWSPTGNYYGYTF	TGTGCCTGGAGTCCGACAGGGAACTACTATGGCTACACCTTC
TRBV9	TRBJ2-2	-	few	CASSYRAGELFF	TGTGCCAGCAGCTACCGGGCCGGGGAGCTGTTTTTT
TRBV9	TRBJ2-7	-	few	CASSSDSHSYEQYF	TGTGCCAGCAGCTCCGACAGCCACTCCTACGAGCAGTACTTC
TRBV25-1	TRBJ1-4	-	once	CASSPGSPTNEKLFF	TGTGCCAGCAGTCCAGGGTCTCCAACTAATGAAAAACTGTTTTTT
TRBV6-1	TRBJ2-5	TRBD1	few	CASSGGTGRETQYF	TGTGCCAGCAGTGGCGGGACAGGGCGAGAGACCCAGTACTTC
TRBV7-6	TRBJ2-1	-	few	CASSSWAYEQFF	TGTGCCAGCAGCTCCTGGGCATATGAGCAGTTCTTC
TRBV30	TRBJ2-7	TRBD1	-	CAWSGQGAHEQYF	TGTGCCTGGAGTGGGCAGGGGGCACACGAGCAGTACTTC
TRBV6-5	TRBJ1-5	TRBD1	-	CASSFRQGSNQPQHF	TGTGCCAGCAGTTTCCGACAGGGTAGCAATCAGCCCCAGCATTTT
TRBV6-4	TRBJ2-3	-	-	CASSDSGDTQYF	TGTGCCAGCAGTGACTCGGGCGATACGCAGTATTTT
TRBV5-1	TRBJ2-5	TRBD2	-	CASSGAGTSIQTQYF	TGCGCCAGCAGCGGGGCCGGGACTAGCATCCAGACCCAGTACTTC
TRBV16	TRBJ1-2	-	-	CASSQLEKRGSHGYTF	TGTGCCAGCAGCCAATTAGAGAAACGGGGAAGCCATGGCTACACCTTC
TRBV9	TRBJ2-2	TRBD2	few	CATAPTSGGGELFF	TGTGCCACTGCCCCGACTAGCGGCGGGGGGGAGCTGTTTTTT
TRBV19	TRBJ2-1	TRBD2	-	CASSIGGPGGDEQFF	TGTGCCAGTAGTATAGGAGGGCCGGGAGGGGATGAGCAGTTCTTC
TRBV5-1	TRBJ1-1	-	-	CASSVQGNTEAFF	TGCGCCAGCAGCGTCCAGGGGAACACTGAAGCTTTCTTT
TRBV4-1	TRBJ1-3	-	few	CASSQVAAKPGNTIYF	TGCGCCAGCAGCCAAGTCGCGGCAAAACCTGGAAACACCATATATTTT
TRBV7-9	TRBJ2-1	TRBD1	-	CASSPRFVGGEQFF	TGTGCCAGCAGCCCTCGGTTCGTAGGGGGCGAGCAGTTCTTC
TRBV6-5	TRBJ1-1	-	-	CASGGRARGNTEAFF	TGTGCCAGCGGGGGCAGGGCAAGAGGGAACACTGAAGCTTTCTTT